This T cell receptor (beta chain) was found in a study of shared clonotypes between healthy human individuals. The study, taken as a whole, reports: Clonotype sharing among donors was thought likely to change with sequencing depth. Sorted-subset samples were not fully sequenced, rarefaction indicated.

About this clone: The antigen is undetermined.

Every immunoSEQ plate was one replicate of a subset's evenly spread DNA. Repertoires were generated with immunoSEQ multiplex PCR, while TCRdb's copy carries only in-frame clones and drops some. The sample shows approximately 340,000 clones, around 67% of them seen only once. Deletions cut 9 bases from V and 1 base from J, with 13 bases between. The germline CDR1 and CDR2 sequences are LGHNT and FRNRAP. The CDR3 runs 14 residues. This sequence was found in a man aged 25 to 40 in good health. V gene TRBV12-5 combines with J gene TRBJ2-1, with a weak D call TRBD1 (6 bases). Sample: memory CD4+ T cells sorted from blood. The sample's subset: CD45RA-negative fraction. The CDR3 sequence is CARDDRISYNEQFF. As DNA, the CDR3 is TGTGCTAGGGATGACAGGATTTCCTACAATGAGCAGTTCTTC.